This T cell receptor beta chain was identified in a study of STAT5B mutations in CD4+ large granular lymphocyte leukemia. Study-wide results and caveats: Compared with healthy controls (2/35), patient top clones favored TRBV06 (8/27).

A remark on this clone: Antigen unknown.

The survey-level immunoSEQ assay was used. The data were produced by immunoSEQ multiplex PCR, yet TCRdb's version contains in-frame clones alone and is incomplete. The sample consists of 37,000 or so clones, roughly 84% of them appearing once. This CDR3 comprises 15 residues. Trimming pared 0 bases from V and 7 bases from J, leaving 13 bases between. Germline V gene lookup returns CDR1 LGHNA and CDR2 YNFKEQ. The sequenced sample was CD4+ T cells from blood buffy coats. This receptor was taken from a human donor in good health. The chain has TRBV4-2 and TRBJ1-5; weak D call: TRBD1 (6 bases). Here the CDR3 DNA reads TGTGCCAGCAGCCAAGATTGGGGGGCTCGACAGCCCCAGCATTTT. This gives the protein CASSQDWGARQPQHF.